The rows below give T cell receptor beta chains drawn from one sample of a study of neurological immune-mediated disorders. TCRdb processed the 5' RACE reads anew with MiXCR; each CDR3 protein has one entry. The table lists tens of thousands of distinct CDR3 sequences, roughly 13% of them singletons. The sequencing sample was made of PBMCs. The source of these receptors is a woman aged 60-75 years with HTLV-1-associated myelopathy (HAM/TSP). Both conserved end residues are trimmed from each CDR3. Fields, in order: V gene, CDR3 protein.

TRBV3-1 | ASSQGGSGYEQY
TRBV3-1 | ASSQTGETTPLH
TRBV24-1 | ATSDFGTSGLSEQF
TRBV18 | ASSRGQALEPQH
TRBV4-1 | ASTLEGGMFNEQF
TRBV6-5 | ASTSSGSHHEQY
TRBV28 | ASSFGRVRTNYGYT
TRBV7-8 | ASSDRGPNYGYT
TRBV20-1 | SASGLVYNEQF
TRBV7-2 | ARSLRGVTDTQY
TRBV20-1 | SADKTDTQY
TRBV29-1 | SVVGGDTQY
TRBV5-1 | ASSFSGRPDTQY
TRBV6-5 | ASYQRNTGELF
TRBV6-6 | ASSYGWTGGDDSYEQY
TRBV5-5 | ASSLGSGNIQETQY
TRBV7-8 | ASSLLGPIGGSYNEQF
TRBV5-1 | ASSKLAGGPETQY
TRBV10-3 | AISLDRAPQETQY
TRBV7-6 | ASSLTGDGYEQY
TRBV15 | ATSRGAGAGRIHEQY
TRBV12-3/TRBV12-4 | ASRGLAGHQETQY
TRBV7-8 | ASSLLLQGNTGELF
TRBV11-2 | ASSLNGRAVVDTQY
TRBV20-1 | SALAGAGNEKLF
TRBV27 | ASSGQFDEQF
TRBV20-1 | SAAPSKETQY
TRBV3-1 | ASSQLRGLQETQY
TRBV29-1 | SVERDRGYTGELF
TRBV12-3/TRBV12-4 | ASSSQITGDYGYT
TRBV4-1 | ASSHPISRGGPYNEQF
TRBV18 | TSSPSSYEQY
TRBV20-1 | SARDRIAGGPRTDTQY
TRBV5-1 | ASSLRLAGRGTDTQY
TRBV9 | ASSSGGRGTDTQY
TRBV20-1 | SARTGQSSPLH
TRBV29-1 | SVGQGGSNEQY
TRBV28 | ASSQAISQF
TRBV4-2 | ASSQAYRPGDTQY
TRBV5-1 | ASSLAGDYTEAF
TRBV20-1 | SARDRQGIETQY
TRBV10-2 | ASSEWEDQETQY
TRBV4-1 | ASSQEGTSAYNEQF
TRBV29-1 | SVAMGQGNYGYT
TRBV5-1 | ASSQTSAPDYEQY
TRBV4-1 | ASGTGEKLF
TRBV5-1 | ASSLRTSDTGELF
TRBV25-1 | ASSESGRGRRYGYT
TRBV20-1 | SARAERDTRNYGYT
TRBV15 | ATSILGRINQPQH
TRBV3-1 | ASRGSGTDTQY
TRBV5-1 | ASSLSPGLAAGEQF